This T cell receptor (beta chain) came from a study of blood T cell repertoires in COVID-19. Study in general: PBMCs, B-cell-depleted T cells, or T cells provided the cDNA or gDNA that made up the material.

Per the original methods: Amplified reference gene primers provided the basis for estimating nucleated cell counts. The data were produced by immunoSEQ multiplex PCR, yet TCRdb's version contains in-frame clones alone and is incomplete. The DNA gave D and trimming, while V, J and clone size come from that table. In the table there are 250,000 to 350,000 clones, roughly 90% of which are singletons. V was pared by 0 bases and J by 3 bases, with 6 bases between. The length of the CDR3 is 13 residues. Germline V gene lookup returns CDR1 LGHNA and CDR2 YSLEER. Of note for this clone: The sample carries other DNA sequences with the same CDR3.

The sample comprised peripheral blood. The clonotype was recovered from a woman between 45 and 60 years old with active or convalescent COVID-19. This chain uses TRBV4-3 with TRBJ2-7; a possible D gene is TRBD2 (5 bases). This chain's CDR3 is CASSQERGYEQYF. In DNA, the CDR3 is TGCGCCAGCAGCCAAGAACGGGGCTACGAGCAGTACTTC.